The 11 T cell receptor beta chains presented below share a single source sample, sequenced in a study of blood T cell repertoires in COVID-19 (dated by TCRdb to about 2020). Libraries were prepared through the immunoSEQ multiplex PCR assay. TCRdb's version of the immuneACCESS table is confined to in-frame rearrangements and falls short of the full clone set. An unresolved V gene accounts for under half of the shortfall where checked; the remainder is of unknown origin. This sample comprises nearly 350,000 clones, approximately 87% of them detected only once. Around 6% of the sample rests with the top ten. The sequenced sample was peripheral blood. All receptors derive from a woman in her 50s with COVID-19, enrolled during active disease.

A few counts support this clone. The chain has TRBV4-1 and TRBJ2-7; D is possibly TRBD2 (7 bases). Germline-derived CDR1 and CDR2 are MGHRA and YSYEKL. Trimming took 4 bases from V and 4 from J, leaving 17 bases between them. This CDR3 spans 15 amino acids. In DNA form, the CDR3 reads TGCGCCAGCAGCCCGTTGGGGGGGCCACTGTACGAGCAGTACTTC. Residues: CASSPLGGPLYEQYF.

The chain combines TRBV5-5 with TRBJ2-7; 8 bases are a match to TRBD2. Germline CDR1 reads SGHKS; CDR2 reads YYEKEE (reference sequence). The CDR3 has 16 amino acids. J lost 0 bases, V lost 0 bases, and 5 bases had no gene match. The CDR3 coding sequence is TGTGCCAGCAGCTTGGCAAGCGGGAGCCTCTCCTACGAGCAGTACTTC. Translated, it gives CASSLASGSLSYEQYF.

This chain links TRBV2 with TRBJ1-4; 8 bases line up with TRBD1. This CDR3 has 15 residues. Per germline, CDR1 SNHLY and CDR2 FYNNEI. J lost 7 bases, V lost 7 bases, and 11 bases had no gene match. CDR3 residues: CASIRDRGGREKLFF. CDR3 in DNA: TGTGCCAGCATCCGAGACAGGGGCGGCCGTGAAAAACTGTTTTTT.

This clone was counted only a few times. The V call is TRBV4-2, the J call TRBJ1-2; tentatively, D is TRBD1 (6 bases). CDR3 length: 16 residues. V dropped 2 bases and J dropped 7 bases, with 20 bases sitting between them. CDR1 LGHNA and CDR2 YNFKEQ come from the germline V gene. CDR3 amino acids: CASSQRIQGLLFGYTF. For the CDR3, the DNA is TGTGCCAGCAGCCAACGTATCCAGGGGCTCCTCTTTGGCTACACCTTC.

The CDR3, as DNA: TGTGCCAGCAGCTTGGCGGGAGCCCAAGAGACCCAGTACTTC. Its translation is CASSLAGAQETQYF. The J gene is TRBJ2-5, the V gene TRBV5-6; D is possibly TRBD2 (6 bases). Germline V gives CDR1 SGHDT, CDR2 YYEEEE. CDR3 length: 14 amino acids. Deletions cut 0 bases from V and 1 base from J, with 7 bases between.

CDR3 bases: TGTGCCAGCAGTCCCAGGGCCTACACTGAAGCTTTCTTT. The encoded protein is CASSPRAYTEAFF. The chain carries TRBV2 and TRBJ1-1, with D possibly matching TRBD1 (5 bases). Trimming shortened V by 5 bases and J by 3 bases, and 10 bases separated the two germline ends. This CDR3 spans 13 amino acids. Germline values: CDR1 SNHLY, CDR2 FYNNEI.

CDR3 DNA: TGCAGCGTTATAGCCGGGACAGGGACCTACGAGCAGTACTTC. The encoded protein is CSVIAGTGTYEQYF. The chain combines TRBV29-1 with TRBJ2-7, with 9 bases that match TRBD1. CDR1 is SQVTM, CDR2 ANQGSEA, per germline. The junction had 7 bases not matched to a gene; V was cut back by 5 bases and J by 2 bases. CDR3 size: 14 residues.

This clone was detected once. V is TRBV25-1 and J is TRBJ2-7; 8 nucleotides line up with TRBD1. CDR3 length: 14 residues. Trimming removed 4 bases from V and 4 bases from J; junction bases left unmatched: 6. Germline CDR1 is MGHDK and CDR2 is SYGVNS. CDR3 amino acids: CASSGTGRGYEQYF. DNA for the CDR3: TGTGCCAGCAGTGGGACAGGGAGAGGATACGAGCAGTACTTC.

CDR3 coding DNA: TGTGCCTGGAGGGTCGGGACATCGAACACTGAAGCTTTCTTT. It specifies CAWRVGTSNTEAFF. The chain is built from TRBV30 and TRBJ1-1; D possibly corresponds to TRBD1 (6 bases). Deletions cut 3 bases from V and 1 base from J, with 12 bases between. Germline V CDR1 and CDR2: GTSNPN, SVGIG (reference sequence). CDR3 length equals 14 residues.

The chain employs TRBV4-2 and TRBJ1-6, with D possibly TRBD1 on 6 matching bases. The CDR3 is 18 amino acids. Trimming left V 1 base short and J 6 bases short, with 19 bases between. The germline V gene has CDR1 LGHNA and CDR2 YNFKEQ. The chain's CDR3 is CASSQVGAGGEINSPLHF. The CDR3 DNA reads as TGTGCCAGCAGCCAAGTAGGCGCGGGGGGCGAGATTAATTCACCCCTCCACTTT.

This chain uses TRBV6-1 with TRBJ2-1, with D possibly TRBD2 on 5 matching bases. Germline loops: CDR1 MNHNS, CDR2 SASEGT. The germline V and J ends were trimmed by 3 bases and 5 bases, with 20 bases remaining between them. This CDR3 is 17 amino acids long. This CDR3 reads CASSDSSIRLADNEQFF. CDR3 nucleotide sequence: TGTGCCAGCAGTGATTCTAGCATCCGACTCGCGGACAATGAGCAGTTCTTC.